These T cell receptor beta chains were read from a single sample in a study of cytomegalovirus exposure and HLA in healthy donors. This table comes from immunoSEQ multiplex PCR, and its TCRdb copy is limited to in-frame clones, with some not included. The sample lists 100,000 or so clones; about 13% were seen once. The sample consisted of PBMCs. These receptors all stem from a man aged 35 to 55 in good health and CMV-seropositive. The conserved cysteine and the conserved F or W are not part of the CDR3 here.

j_call | v_call | cdr3_aa
TRBJ2-2 | TRBV28 | ASSPPGGTGELF
TRBJ2-2 | TRBV27 | ASSPGQLIGELF
TRBJ2-5 | TRBV5-6 | ASSISGVQETQY
TRBJ2-3 | TRBV18 | ASSPATGLGTDTQY
TRBJ2-5 | TRBV11-3 | ASSLDGQQETQY
TRBJ2-3 | TRBV16 | ASSQHELMGLPYTDTQY
NA | TRBV6-5 | ASSPGFGIGYEQY
TRBJ2-2 | TRBV28 | ASKAWWLAGDTGELF
TRBJ2-7 | TRBV4-2 | ASSQEGGLANYEQY
TRBJ2-1 | TRBV30 | ACRLADASRNEQF
TRBJ2-1 | TRBV2 | ASSAGLADHNEQF
TRBJ2-1 | TRBV27 | ASSWGDREGGEQF
TRBJ2-1 | TRBV28 | ASGQGVNYNEQF
TRBJ2-5 | TRBV5-1 | ASRSAGLAGAEETQY
TRBJ2-7 | TRBV6-1 | ASSAGGTASYEQY
TRBJ2-7 | TRBV9 | ASSQDRGEQY
TRBJ1-3 | TRBV6-1 | ASRGTGESGNTIY
TRBJ1-2 | TRBV6-6 | ASSPQGPDGYT
TRBJ2-1 | TRBV27 | ATSGVGNEQF
TRBJ2-3 | TRBV6-6 | ASIGPLAGGSDTQY
TRBJ2-3 | TRBV6-4 | ASSGTRGTDTQY
TRBJ2-1 | TRBV4-1 | ASSQARSTSGRWADNEQF